The TCR beta chain described here comes from a study of blood T cell repertoires in COVID-19. This CDR3 is built from 12 residues. V was shortened by 3 bases and J by 5 bases, with 8 bases between the two germline ends. Germline V gene lookup returns CDR1 DFQATT and CDR2 SNEGSKA (reference sequence). The authors' processing: From reference gene primer amplification, estimates of nucleated cell counts were derived. This table comes from immunoSEQ multiplex PCR, and its TCRdb copy is limited to in-frame clones, with some not included. D and trimming were read from the DNA, whereas the V and J calls and clone size are those reported in that table. Of approximately 210,000 clones in the sample, roughly 90% are singletons; the top ten hold around 2.1%.

Sequencing was done on a sample of PBMCs or T cells enriched from blood (not recorded which). This receptor was taken from a woman in her 30s who had recovered from COVID-19. This chain links TRBV20-1 with TRBJ2-1, with D perhaps matching TRBD2 (5 bases). DNA of the CDR3: TGCAGTGCTAGTTCTAGCAACAATGAGCAGTTCTTC. Its translation: CSASSSNNEQFF.